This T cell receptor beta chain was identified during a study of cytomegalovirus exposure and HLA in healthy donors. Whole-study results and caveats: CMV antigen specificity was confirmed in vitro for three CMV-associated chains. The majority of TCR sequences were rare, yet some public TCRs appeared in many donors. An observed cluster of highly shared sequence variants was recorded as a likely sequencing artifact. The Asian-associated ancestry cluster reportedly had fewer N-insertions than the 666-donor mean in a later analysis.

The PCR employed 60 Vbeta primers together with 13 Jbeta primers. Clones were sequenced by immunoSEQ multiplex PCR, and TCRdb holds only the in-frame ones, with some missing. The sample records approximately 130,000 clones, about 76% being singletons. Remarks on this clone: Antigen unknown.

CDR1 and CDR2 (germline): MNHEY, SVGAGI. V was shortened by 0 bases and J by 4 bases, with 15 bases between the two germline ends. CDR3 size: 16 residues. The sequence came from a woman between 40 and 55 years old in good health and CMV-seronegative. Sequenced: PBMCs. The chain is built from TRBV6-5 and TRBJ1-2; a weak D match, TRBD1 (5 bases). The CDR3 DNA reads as TGTGCCAGCAGTTACTCTTACCGACGGACACTCTATGGCTACACCTTC. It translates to CASSYSYRRTLYGYTF.